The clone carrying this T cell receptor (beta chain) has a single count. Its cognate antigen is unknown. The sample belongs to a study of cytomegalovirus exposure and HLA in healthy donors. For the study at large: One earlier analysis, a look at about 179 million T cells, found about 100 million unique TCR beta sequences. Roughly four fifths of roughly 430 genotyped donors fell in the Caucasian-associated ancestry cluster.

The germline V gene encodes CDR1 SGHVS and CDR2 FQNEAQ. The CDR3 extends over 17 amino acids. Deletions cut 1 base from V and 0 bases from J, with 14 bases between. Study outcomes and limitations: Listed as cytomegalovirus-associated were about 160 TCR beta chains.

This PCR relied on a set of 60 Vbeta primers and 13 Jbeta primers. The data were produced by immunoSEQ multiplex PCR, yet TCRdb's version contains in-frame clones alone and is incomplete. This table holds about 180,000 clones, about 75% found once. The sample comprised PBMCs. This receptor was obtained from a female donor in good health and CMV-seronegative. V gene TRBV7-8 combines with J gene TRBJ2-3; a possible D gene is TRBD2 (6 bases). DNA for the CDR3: TGTGCCAGCAGCTTAGTCTCCGGCGGGGCCAGCACAGATACGCAGTATTTT. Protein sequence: CASSLVSGGASTDTQYF.